Below, 12 T cell receptor beta chains from the same sample are listed, as sequenced in a study of blood T cell repertoires in COVID-19 (dated by TCRdb to 2020 to 2022). Library preparation was by the immunoSEQ multiplex PCR assay. TCRdb limited this immuneACCESS table to in-frame rearrangements with V and J called. A share of clones is missing; checked studies link under half to unresolved V genes, and the rest is unexplained. Present in this sample are more than 120,000 clones, under 90% of which were seen just once. About 4% of the sample comes from the top ten. The specimen was PBMCs or T cells enriched from blood (not recorded which). These receptors all stem from a man between 45 and 60 years old in a cohort exposed to, infected with or recovered from COVID-19 (not recorded which).

The rearrangement joins TRBV29-1 to TRBJ2-7; 13 bases line up with TRBD2. The V and J ends lost 7 bases and 4 bases, in that order; junction bases with no gene match: 7. This CDR3 spans 14 amino acids. Per the germline V gene, CDR1 is SQVTM and CDR2 is ANQGSEA. The CDR3 is CSALLAGGSYEQYF. CDR3 coding DNA: TGCAGCGCATTACTAGCGGGAGGGTCTTACGAGCAGTACTTC.

The chain links TRBV3-1 (or the pseudogene TRBV3-2) to TRBJ1-1, with a possible D match to TRBD1 (6 bases). Deletions cut 0 bases from V and 5 bases from J, with 10 bases between. CDR3 length equals 14 residues. The germline gives CDR1 LGHDT, CDR2 YNNKEL (reference sequence). CDR3 loop: CASSQDRGRTEAFF. CDR3 DNA sequence: TGTGCCAGCAGCCAAGACAGGGGAAGAACTGAAGCTTTCTTT.

The chain carries TRBV18 and TRBJ1-1; D remains ambiguous. Trimming stripped 1 base from V and 4 bases from J, with 10 bases between. Germline-derived CDR1 and CDR2 are KGHSH and LQKENI. This CDR3 comprises 14 residues. As DNA, the CDR3 is TGTGCCAGCTCACCACTCGCGGCTGGCACTGAAGCTTTCTTT. Translated, it gives CASSPLAAGTEAFF.

V and J are TRBV27 and TRBJ2-3; 7 positions match TRBD1. Unmatched junction bases numbered 0, after V lost 5 bases and J lost 1 base. The CDR3 spans 13 residues. CDR1 and CDR2 (germline): MNHEY, SMNVEV (reference sequence). The CDR3: CASSDRGTDTQYF. The CDR3 coding sequence is TGTGCCAGCAGTGACAGGGGCACAGATACGCAGTATTTT.

V is TRBV5-1 and J is TRBJ1-1, with D perhaps matching TRBD1 (6 bases). The CDR3 runs 16 residues. CDR1 and CDR2 from the germline V gene are SGHRS and YFSETQ. Trimming stripped 4 bases from V and 4 bases from J, with 20 bases between. The CDR3 protein is CASSPSPQGQGTEAFF. CDR3 DNA sequence: TGCGCCAGCAGCCCTTCTCCACAGGGTCAGGGCACTGAAGCTTTCTTT.

This clone was recorded a few times. CDR3 nucleotide sequence: TGTGCCAGCAGTTCGACAGGGAACGAGCAGTACTTC. This codes for CASSSTGNEQYF. The genes are TRBV7-9 and TRBJ2-7; TRBD1 agrees at 7 bases. CDR1 is SEHNR and CDR2 is FQNEAQ in the germline V gene (reference sequence). The CDR3 consists of 12 residues. The ends lost 6 bases at V and 5 bases at J; junction bases unmatched: 4.

The chain uses TRBV29-1 and TRBJ1-2; D is possibly TRBD1 (5 bases). Germline assignment: CDR1 SQVTM and CDR2 ANQGSEA. The length of the CDR3 is 12 residues. V was clipped by 6 bases and J by 4 bases, with 12 bases between them. CDR3 residues: CSVRVEVYGYTF. The CDR3 nucleotides read TGCAGCGTCAGGGTAGAGGTCTATGGCTACACCTTC.

V is TRBV27 and J is TRBJ2-1; TRBD2 matches at 7 bases. Losses at the gene ends were 6 bases for V and 3 bases for J; bases not matched to a gene: 8. CDR1 MNHEY and CDR2 SMNVEV come from the germline V gene (reference sequence). The CDR3 contains 15 residues. CDR3 in amino acids: CASRPRGEVYNEQFF. The CDR3 DNA reads as TGTGCCAGCAGACCCCGGGGGGAGGTCTACAATGAGCAGTTCTTC.

This rearrangement joins TRBV10-3 to TRBJ2-7, with TRBD1 as a possible D gene (5 bases). From germline, CDR1 is ENHRY and CDR2 SYGVKD. The CDR3 is 15 amino acids. Trimming cost V 10 bases and J 1 base, with 20 bases left between them. As DNA, the CDR3 is TGTGCCACCCATCATGACAGCCTAGGATCCTACGAGCAGTACTTC. Encoded protein: CATHHDSLGSYEQYF.

This chain uses TRBV4-1 with TRBJ1-5, with 7 bases fitting TRBD1. CDR1 and CDR2 (germline): MGHRA, YSYEKL. The ends lost 2 bases at V and 5 bases at J; junction bases unmatched: 6. The CDR3 extends over 15 amino acids. The CDR3 bases are TGCGCCAGCAGCCAACGCTTACAGGGGTATCAGCCCCAGCATTTT. Its translation: CASSQRLQGYQPQHF.

The chain links TRBV5-4 to TRBJ2-1, with TRBD1 identical over 8 bases. The CDR3 spans 14 residues. With 0 bases clipped from V and 9 bases from J, the junction kept 5 bases outside the gene matches. Germline CDR1 and CDR2: SGHNT and YYREEE (reference sequence). CDR3 loop: CASSLGDRHREQFF. CDR3 DNA sequence: TGTGCCAGCAGCTTGGGGGACAGGCACCGTGAGCAGTTCTTC.

The genes are TRBV9 and TRBJ1-6, with 7 bases matching TRBD1. V lost 3 bases, J lost 10 bases, and 10 bases stayed unmatched. Per germline, CDR1 SGDLS and CDR2 YYNGEE. The CDR3 is made up of 15 amino acids. The chain's CDR3 is CASSARRGPESPLHF. The CDR3 DNA is TGTGCCAGCAGCGCCCGTAGGGGGCCTGAGTCACCCCTCCACTTT. Based on the CDR3 plus reference TRBV9 and TRBJ1-6, the full variable domain is DSGVTQTPKHLITATGQRVTLRCSPRSGDLSVYWYQQSLDQGLQFLIQYYNGEERAKGNILERFSAQQFPDLHSELNLSSLELGDSALYFCASSARRGPESPLHFGNGTRLTVT.